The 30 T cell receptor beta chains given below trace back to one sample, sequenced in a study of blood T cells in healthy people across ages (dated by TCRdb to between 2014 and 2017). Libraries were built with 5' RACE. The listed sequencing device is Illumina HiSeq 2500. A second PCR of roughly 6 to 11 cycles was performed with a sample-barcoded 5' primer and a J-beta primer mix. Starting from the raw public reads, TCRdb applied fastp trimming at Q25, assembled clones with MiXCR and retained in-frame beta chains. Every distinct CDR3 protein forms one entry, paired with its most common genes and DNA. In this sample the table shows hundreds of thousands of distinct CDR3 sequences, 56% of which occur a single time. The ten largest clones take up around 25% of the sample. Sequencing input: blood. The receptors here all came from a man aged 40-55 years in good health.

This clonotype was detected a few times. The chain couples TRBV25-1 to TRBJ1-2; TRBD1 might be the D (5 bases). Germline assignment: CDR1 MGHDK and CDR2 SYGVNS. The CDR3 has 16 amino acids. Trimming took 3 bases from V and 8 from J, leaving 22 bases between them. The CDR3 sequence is CASSDNTPRDSEGYTF. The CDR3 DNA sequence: TGTGCCAGCAGTGATAACACCCCCCGGGACTCAGAAGGCTACACCTTC.

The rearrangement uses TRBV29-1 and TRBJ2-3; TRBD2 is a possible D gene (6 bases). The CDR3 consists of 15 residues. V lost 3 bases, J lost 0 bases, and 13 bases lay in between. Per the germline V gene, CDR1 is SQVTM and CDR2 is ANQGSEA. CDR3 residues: CSVEGGTASTDTQYF. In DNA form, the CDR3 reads TGCAGCGTTGAGGGGGGTACGGCTAGCACAGATACGCAGTATTTT.

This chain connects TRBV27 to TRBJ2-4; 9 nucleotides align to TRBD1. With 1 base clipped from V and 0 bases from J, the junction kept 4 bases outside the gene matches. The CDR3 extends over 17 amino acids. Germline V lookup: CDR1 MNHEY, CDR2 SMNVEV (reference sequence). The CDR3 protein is CASSLWGQGIAKNIQYF. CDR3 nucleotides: TGTGCCAGCAGTTTATGGGGACAGGGAATAGCCAAAAACATTCAGTACTTC.

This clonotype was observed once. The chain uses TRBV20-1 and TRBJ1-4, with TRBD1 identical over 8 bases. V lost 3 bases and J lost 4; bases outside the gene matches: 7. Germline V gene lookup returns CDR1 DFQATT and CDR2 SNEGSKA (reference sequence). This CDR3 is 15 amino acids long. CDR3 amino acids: CSASLGTGYNEKLFF. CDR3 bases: TGCAGTGCTAGCCTCGGGACAGGTTATAATGAAAAACTGTTTTTT.

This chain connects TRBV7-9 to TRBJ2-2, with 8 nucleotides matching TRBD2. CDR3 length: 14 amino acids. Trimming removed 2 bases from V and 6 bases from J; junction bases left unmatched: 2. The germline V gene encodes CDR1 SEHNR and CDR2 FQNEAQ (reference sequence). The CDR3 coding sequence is TGTGCCAGCAGCTTACTAGCGGGTTCCGGGGAGCTGTTTTTT. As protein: CASSLLAGSGELFF.

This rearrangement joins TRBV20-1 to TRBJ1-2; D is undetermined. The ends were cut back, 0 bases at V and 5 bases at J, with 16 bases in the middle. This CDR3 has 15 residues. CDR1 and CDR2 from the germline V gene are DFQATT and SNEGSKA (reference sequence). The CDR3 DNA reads TGCAGTGCTAGAGAGACCGGAGAGACCAAATATGGCTACACCTTC. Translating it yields CSARETGETKYGYTF.

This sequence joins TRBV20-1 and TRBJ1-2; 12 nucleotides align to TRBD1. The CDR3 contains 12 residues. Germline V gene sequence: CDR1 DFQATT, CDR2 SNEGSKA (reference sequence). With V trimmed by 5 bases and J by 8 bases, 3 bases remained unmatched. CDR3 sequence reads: CSAGTGGGGYTF. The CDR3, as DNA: TGCAGTGCTGGGACAGGGGGCGGAGGCTACACCTTC.

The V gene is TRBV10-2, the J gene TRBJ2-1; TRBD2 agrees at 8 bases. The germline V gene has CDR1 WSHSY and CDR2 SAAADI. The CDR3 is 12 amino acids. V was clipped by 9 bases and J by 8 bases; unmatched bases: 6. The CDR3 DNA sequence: TGCGCCAGTATAGTCGGGGGGGATGAGCAGTTCTTC. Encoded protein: CASIVGGDEQFF.

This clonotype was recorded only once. Written as DNA, the CDR3 is TGCAGTGCTACTAACCCAATCTCGACTAGCGGGAGAGGTCGAGAGACCCAGTACTTC. Residues: CSATNPISTSGRGRETQYF. The genes are TRBV20-1 and TRBJ2-5; 12 nucleotides align to TRBD2. V dropped 4 bases and J dropped 4; count of bases not matched to a gene: 19. The CDR3 length is 19 residues. Germline V gene data show CDR1 as DFQATT and CDR2 as SNEGSKA (reference sequence).

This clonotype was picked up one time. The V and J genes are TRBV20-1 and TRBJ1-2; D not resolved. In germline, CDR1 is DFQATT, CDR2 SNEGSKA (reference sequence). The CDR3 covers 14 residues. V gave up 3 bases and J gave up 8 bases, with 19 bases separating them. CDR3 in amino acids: CSASMTGLDLGYTF. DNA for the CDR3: TGCAGTGCTAGTATGACCGGCCTTGATTTAGGCTACACCTTC.

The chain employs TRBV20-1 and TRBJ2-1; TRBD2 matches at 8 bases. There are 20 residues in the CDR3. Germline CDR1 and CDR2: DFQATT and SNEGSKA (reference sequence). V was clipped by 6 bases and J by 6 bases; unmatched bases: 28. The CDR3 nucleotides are TGCAGTGCGCCCCTGGGGGGGACGGGAGGGCCGAGGGTTGCCAGCAATGAGCAGTTCTTC. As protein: CSAPLGGTGGPRVASNEQFF.

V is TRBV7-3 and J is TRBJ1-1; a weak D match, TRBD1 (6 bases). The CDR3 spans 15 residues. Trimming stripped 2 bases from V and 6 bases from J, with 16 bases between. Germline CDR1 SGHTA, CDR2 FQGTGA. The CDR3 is CASSLDPGELSEAFF. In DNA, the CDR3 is TGTGCCAGCAGCTTAGATCCAGGGGAGCTGTCTGAAGCTTTCTTT.

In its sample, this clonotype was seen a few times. The CDR3 DNA is TGTGCCAGCAGCCTCGCTTTGGACAGCTATGGCTACACCTTC. This gives the protein CASSLALDSYGYTF. This chain connects TRBV7-2 to TRBJ1-2, with TRBD1 as a possible D gene (6 bases). Germline V gene data show CDR1 as SGHTA and CDR2 as FQGNSA. V gave up 5 bases and J gave up 4 bases, with 14 bases separating them. The CDR3 totals 14 residues.

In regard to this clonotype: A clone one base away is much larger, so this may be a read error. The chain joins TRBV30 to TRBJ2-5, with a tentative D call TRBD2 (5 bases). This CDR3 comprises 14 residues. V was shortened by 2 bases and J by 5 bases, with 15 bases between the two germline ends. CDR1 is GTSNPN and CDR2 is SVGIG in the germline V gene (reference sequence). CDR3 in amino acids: CAWSFARGCETQYF. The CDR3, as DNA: TGTGCCTGGAGTTTCGCCCGGGGTTGTGAGACCCAGTACTTC. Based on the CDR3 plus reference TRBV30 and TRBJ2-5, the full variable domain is SQTIHQWPATLVQPVGSPLSLECTVEGTSNPNLYWYRQAAGRGLQLLFYSVGIGQISSEVPQNLSASRPQDRQFILSSKKLLLSDSGFYLCAWSFARGCETQYFGPGTRLLVL.

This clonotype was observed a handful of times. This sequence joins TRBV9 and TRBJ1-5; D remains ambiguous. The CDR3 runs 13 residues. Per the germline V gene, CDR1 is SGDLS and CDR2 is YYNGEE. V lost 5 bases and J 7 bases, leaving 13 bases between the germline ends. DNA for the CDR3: TGTGCCAGCAGTGAGATTCGTTCGCAGCCCCAGCATTTT. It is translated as CASSEIRSQPQHF. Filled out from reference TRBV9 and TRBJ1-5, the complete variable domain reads DSGVTQTPKHLITATGQRVTLRCSPRSGDLSVYWYQQSLDQGLQFLIQYYNGEERAKGNILERFSAQQFPDLHSELNLSSLELGDSALYFCASSEIRSQPQHFGDGTRLSIL.

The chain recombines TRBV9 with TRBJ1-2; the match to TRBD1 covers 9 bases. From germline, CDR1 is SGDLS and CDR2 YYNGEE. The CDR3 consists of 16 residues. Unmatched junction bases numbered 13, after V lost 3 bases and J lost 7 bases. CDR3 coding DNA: TGTGCCAGCAGCGGAGGAGGGGGACAGGGAATAGGTGGCTACACCTTC. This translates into CASSGGGGQGIGGYTF. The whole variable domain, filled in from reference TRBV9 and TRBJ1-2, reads DSGVTQTPKHLITATGQRVTLRCSPRSGDLSVYWYQQSLDQGLQFLIQYYNGEERAKGNILERFSAQQFPDLHSELNLSSLELGDSALYFCASSGGGGQGIGGYTFGSGTRLTVV.

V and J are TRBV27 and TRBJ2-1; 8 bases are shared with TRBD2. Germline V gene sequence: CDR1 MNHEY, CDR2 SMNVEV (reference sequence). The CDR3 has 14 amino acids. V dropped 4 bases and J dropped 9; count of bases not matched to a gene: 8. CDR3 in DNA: TGTGCCAGCAGTTGGGTCGGGGGGGAGGGTGAGCAGTTCTTC. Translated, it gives CASSWVGGEGEQFF.

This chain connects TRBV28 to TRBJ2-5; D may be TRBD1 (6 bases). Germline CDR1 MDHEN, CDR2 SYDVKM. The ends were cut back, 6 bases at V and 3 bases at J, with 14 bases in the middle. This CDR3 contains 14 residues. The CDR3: CASRQGPGKETQYF. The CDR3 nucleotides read TGTGCCAGCAGACAGGGACCCGGCAAAGAGACCCAGTACTTC.

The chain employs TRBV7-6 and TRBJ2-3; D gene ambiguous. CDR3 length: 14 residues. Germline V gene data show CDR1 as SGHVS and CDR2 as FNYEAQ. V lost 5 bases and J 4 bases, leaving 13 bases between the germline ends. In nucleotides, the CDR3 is TGTGCCAGCAGCGAGAGCGTGAGCGCAGATACGCAGTATTTT. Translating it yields CASSESVSADTQYF.

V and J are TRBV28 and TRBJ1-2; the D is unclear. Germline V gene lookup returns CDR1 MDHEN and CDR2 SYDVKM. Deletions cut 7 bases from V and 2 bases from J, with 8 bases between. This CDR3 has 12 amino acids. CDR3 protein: CASTPANYGYTF. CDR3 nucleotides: TGTGCCAGCACCCCTGCAAACTATGGCTACACCTTC.

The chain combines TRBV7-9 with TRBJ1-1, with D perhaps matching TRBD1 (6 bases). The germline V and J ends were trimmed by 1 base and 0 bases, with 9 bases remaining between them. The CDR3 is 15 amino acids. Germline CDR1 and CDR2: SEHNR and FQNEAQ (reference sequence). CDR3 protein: CASSLDRVMNTEAFF. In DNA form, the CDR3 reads TGTGCCAGCAGCTTAGACAGGGTTATGAACACTGAAGCTTTCTTT.

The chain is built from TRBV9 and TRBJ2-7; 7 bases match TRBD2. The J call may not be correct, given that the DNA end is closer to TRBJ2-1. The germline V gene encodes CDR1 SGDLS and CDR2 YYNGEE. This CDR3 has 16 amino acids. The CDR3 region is CASSPREGFLHSEQFF. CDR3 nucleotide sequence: TGTGCCAGCAGCCCCAGGGAGGGGTTTCTCCACTCGGAGCAGTTCTTC.

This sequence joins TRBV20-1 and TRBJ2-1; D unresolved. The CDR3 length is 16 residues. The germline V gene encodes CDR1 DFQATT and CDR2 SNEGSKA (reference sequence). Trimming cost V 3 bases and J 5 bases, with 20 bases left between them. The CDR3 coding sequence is TGCAGTGCTAGGGCCCGGACGGCAAGATTCGACAATGAGCAGTTCTTC. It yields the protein CSARARTARFDNEQFF.

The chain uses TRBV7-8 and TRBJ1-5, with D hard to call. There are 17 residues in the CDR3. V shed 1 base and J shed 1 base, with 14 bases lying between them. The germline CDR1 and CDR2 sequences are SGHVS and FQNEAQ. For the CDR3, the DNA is TGTGCCAGCAGCTTAGATCATGGCCCCCCAAGCAATCAGCCCCAGCATTTT. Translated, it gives CASSLDHGPPSNQPQHF.

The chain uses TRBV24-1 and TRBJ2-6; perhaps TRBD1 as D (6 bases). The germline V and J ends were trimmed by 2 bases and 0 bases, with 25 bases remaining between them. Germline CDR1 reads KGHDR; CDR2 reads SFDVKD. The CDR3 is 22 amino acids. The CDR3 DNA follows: TGTGCCACCAGTGATTCGAGGCCGGGACAAATAGCGACCGACTCTGGGGCCAACGTCCTGACTTTC. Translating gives CATSDSRPGQIATDSGANVLTF.

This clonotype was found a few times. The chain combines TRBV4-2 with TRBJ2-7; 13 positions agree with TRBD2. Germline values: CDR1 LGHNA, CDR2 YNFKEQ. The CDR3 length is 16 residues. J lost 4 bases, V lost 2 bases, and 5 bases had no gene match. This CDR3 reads CASSQNGLAGVYEQYF. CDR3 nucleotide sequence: TGTGCCAGCAGCCAAAATGGACTAGCGGGAGTTTACGAGCAGTACTTC.

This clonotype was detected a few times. The CDR3 DNA reads as TGCAGCGCCGGTGGTGGGACAGGGGGCGATGAGCAGTTCTTC. Translation: CSAGGGTGGDEQFF. The chain carries TRBV29-1 and TRBJ2-1; TRBD1 matches at 12 bases. The CDR3 loop spans 14 amino acids. Germline-derived CDR1 and CDR2 are SQVTM and ANQGSEA. The V segment lost 7 bases and the J segment 8 bases; nucleotides outside the gene matches: 9.

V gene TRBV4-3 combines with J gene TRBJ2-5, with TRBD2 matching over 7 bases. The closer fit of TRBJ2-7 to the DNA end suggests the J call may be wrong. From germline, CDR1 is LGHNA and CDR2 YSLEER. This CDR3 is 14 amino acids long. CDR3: CASSLRRGAYEQYF. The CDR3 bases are TGCGCCAGCAGCCTGCGACGGGGGGCCTACGAGCAGTACTTC.

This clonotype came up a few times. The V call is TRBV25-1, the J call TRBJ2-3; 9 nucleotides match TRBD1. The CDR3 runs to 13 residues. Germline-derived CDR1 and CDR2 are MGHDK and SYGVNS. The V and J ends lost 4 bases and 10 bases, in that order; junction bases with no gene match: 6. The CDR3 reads CASSVPQGAPQYF. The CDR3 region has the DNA TGTGCCAGCAGTGTCCCACAGGGGGCGCCGCAGTATTTT.

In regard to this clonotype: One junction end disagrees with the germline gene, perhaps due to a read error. CDR3 residues: CASSQTGAHEQLF. As DNA, the CDR3 is TGTGCCAGCAGTCAAACAGGGGCACATGAGCAGTTGTTC. This rearrangement joins TRBV25-1 to TRBJ2-1; 7 bases align to TRBD1. The CDR3 consists of 13 residues. The germline V gene has CDR1 MGHDK and CDR2 SYGVNS.